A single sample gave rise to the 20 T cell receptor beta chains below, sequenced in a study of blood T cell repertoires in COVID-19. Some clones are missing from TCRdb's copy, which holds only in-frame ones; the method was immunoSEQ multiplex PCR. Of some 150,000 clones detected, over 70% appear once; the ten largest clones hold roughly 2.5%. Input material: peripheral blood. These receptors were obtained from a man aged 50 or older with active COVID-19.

The CDR3 sequence is CASSPGGTNSYEQYF. Here the CDR3 DNA reads TGTGCCAGCAGCCCCGGTGGGACAAACTCCTACGAGCAGTACTTC. This rearrangement joins TRBV7-2 to TRBJ2-7; D may be TRBD1 (6 bases). CDR1 and CDR2 from the germline V gene are SGHTA and FQGNSA. V was shortened by 5 bases and J by 0 bases, with 14 bases between the two germline ends. The CDR3 is 15 residues long.

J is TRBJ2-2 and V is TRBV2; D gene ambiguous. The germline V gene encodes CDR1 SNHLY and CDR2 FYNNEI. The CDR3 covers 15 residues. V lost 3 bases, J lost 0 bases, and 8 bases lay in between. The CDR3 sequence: CASSESRSNTGELFF. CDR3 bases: TGTGCCAGCAGTGAGTCCAGGTCGAACACCGGGGAGCTGTTTTTT.

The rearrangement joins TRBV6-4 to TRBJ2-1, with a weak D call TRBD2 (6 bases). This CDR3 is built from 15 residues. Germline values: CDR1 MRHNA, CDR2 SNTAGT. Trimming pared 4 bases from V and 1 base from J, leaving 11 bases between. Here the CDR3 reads CASSVGGRSYNEQFF. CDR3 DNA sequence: TGTGCCAGCAGTGTGGGGGGTCGATCCTACAATGAGCAGTTCTTC.

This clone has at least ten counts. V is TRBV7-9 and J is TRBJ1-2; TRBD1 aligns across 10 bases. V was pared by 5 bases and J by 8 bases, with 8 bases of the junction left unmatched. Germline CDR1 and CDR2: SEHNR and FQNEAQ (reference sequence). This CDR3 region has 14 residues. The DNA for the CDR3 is TGTGCCAGCAGCGCCGACAGGGGGCGCCCCGGCTACACCTTC. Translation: CASSADRGRPGYTF.

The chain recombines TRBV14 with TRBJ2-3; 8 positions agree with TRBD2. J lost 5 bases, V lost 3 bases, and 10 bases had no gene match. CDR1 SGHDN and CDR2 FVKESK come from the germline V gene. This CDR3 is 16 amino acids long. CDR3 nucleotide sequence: TGTGCCAGCAGCCATGTGGGGCGGGGGGCCGGAGATACGCAGTATTTT. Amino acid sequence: CASSHVGRGAGDTQYF.

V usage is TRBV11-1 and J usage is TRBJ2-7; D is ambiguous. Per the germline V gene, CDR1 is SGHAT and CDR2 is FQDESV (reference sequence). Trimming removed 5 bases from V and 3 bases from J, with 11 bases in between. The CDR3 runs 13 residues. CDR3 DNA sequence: TGTGCCAGCAGCCCTCCCGGTCTCTACGAGCAGTACTTC. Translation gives CASSPPGLYEQYF.

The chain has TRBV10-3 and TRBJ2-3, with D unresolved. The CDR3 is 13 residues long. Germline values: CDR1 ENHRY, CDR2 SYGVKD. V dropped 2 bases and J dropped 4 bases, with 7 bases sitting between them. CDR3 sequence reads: CAISEGVPDTQYF. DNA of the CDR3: TGTGCCATCAGTGAGGGAGTACCAGATACGCAGTATTTT.

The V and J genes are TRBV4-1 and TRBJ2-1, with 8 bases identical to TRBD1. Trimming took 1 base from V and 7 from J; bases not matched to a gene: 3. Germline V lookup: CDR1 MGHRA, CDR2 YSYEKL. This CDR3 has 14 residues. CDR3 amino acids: CASSQADRVNEQFF. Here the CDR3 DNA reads TGCGCCAGCAGCCAAGCGGACAGGGTGAATGAGCAGTTCTTC.

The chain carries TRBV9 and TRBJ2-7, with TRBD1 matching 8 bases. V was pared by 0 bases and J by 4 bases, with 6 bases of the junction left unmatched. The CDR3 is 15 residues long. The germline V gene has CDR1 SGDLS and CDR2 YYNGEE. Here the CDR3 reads CASSVGGTGQYEQYF. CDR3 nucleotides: TGTGCCAGCAGCGTAGGCGGGACAGGACAATACGAGCAGTACTTC.

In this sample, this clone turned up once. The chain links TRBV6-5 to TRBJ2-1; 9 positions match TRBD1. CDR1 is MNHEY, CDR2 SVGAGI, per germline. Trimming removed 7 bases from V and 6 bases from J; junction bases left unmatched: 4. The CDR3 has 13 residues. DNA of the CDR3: TGTGCCAGCACGGGACAGGGTAGCAATGAGCAGTTCTTC. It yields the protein CASTGQGSNEQFF.

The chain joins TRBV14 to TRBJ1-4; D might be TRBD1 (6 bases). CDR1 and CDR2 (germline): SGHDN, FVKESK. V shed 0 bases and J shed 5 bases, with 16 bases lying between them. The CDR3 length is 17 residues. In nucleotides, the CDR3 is TGTGCCAGCAGCCAAGAGGGGGCAGGGGCTAAAAATGAAAAACTGTTTTTT. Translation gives CASSQEGAGAKNEKLFF.

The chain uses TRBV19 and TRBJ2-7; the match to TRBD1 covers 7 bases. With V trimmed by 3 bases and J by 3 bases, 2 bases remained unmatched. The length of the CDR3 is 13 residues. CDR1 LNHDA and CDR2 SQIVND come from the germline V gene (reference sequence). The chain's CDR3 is CASSINRGYEQYF. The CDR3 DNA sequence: TGTGCCAGTAGTATTAACAGGGGCTACGAGCAGTACTTC.

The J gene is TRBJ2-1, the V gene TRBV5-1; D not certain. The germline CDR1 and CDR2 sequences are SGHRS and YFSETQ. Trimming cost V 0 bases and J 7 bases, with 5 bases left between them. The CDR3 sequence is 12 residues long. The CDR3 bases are TGCGCCAGCAGCTTGGACTTAAATGAGCAGTTCTTC. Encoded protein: CASSLDLNEQFF.

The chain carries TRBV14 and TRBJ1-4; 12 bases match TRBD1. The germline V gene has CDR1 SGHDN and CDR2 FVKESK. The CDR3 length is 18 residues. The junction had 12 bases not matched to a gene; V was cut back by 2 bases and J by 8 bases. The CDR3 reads CASSQFPGQGAKWEKLFF. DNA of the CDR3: TGTGCCAGCAGCCAATTCCCGGGACAGGGGGCGAAGTGGGAAAAACTGTTTTTT.

The CDR3 spells CASRKGAGDTIYF. The CDR3 DNA reads TGTGCCAGCAGAAAGGGGGCCGGGGACACCATATATTTT. The gene calls are TRBV7-9 and TRBJ1-3; 7 positions agree with TRBD1. This CDR3 contains 13 residues. CDR1 SEHNR and CDR2 FQNEAQ come from the germline V gene (reference sequence). V gave up 6 bases and J gave up 8 bases; unmatched junction bases: 7.

CDR3 nucleotides: TGCGCCAGCAGCTTGGGGTCCAGCTCCTACGAGCAGTACTTC. The encoded protein is CASSLGSSSYEQYF. The rearrangement uses TRBV5-1 and TRBJ2-7; no definite D call. Germline assignment: CDR1 SGHRS and CDR2 YFSETQ. Trimming shortened V by 0 bases and J by 0 bases, and 7 bases separated the two germline ends. The CDR3 is 14 residues long.

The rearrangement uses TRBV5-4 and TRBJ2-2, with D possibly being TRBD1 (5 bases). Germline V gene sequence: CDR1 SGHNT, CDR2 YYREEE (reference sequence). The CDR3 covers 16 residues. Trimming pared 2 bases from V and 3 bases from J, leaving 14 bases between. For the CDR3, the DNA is TGTGCCAGCAGCTTTCGGGTTTCCAGGGACACCGGGGAGCTGTTTTTT. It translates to CASSFRVSRDTGELFF.

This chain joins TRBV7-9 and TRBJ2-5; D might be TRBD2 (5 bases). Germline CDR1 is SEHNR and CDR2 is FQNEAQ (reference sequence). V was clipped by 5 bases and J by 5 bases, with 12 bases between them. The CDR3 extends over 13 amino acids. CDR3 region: CASSLAGGETQYF. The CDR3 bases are TGTGCCAGCAGCCTCGCCGGCGGGGAGACCCAGTACTTC.

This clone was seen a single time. The CDR3 loop is CATSDKSSGGRNEQFF. CDR3 sequence (DNA): TGTGCCACCAGTGACAAGTCGAGCGGGGGGAGAAATGAGCAGTTCTTC. The chain uses TRBV24-1 and TRBJ2-1; 9 bases fit TRBD2. CDR1 KGHDR and CDR2 SFDVKD come from the germline V gene. Losses at the gene ends were 4 bases for V and 7 bases for J; bases not matched to a gene: 10. The CDR3 has 16 amino acids.

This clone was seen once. CDR3 region: CASSQGGQETQYF. The CDR3 DNA follows: TGTGCCAGCAGCCAAGGAGGGCAAGAGACCCAGTACTTC. The V gene is TRBV3-1 (or the pseudogene TRBV3-2), the J gene TRBJ2-5; D might be TRBD2 (5 bases). Germline CDR1 LGHDT, CDR2 YNNKEL (reference sequence). Trimming stripped 1 base from V and 2 bases from J, with 5 bases between. The CDR3 covers 13 residues.